The 20 T cell receptor beta chains below come from one sample, sequenced in a study of T cell responses to AZD1222 COVID-19 vaccine. Clones were sequenced by immunoSEQ multiplex PCR, and TCRdb holds only the in-frame ones, with some missing. The sample contains tens of thousands of clones, 80% to 90% of which appear only once. Sequenced material: peripheral blood, taken on day 0 of AZD1222 vaccination. Source of these receptors: an adult in good health.

For the CDR3, the DNA is TGTGCCAGTAGCGGTACGGGACAGCTAAATCAGCCCCAGCATTTT. Its translation is CASSGTGQLNQPQHF. J is TRBJ1-5 and V is TRBV19; 7 nucleotides line up with TRBD1. V shed 6 bases and J 4 bases; nucleotides not matched to a gene: 9. CDR3 length: 15 amino acids. Germline lookup yields CDR1 LNHDA and CDR2 SQIVND (reference sequence).

V usage is TRBV5-4 and J usage is TRBJ2-2, with TRBD2 matching 8 bases. This CDR3 has 14 residues. The germline gives CDR1 SGHNT, CDR2 YYREEE (reference sequence). J gave up 6 bases and V 3 bases, and 4 bases lay outside the gene matches. The CDR3 reads CASSSWTSPGELFF. Here the CDR3 DNA reads TGTGCCAGCAGCTCCTGGACTAGCCCCGGGGAGCTGTTTTTT.

This clone was seen only once. The V gene is TRBV5-5, the J gene TRBJ1-5, with 10 bases that match TRBD1. Per germline, CDR1 SGHKS and CDR2 YYEKEE (reference sequence). V gave up 5 bases and J gave up 0 bases; unmatched junction bases: 17. CDR3 length equals 20 residues. CDR3: CASSFGLDRTGGYSNQPQHF. The CDR3 region has the DNA TGTGCCAGCAGTTTTGGCCTAGATCGGACAGGGGGATATAGCAATCAGCCCCAGCATTTT.

The chain employs TRBV4-1 and TRBJ1-4, with unresolved D. This CDR3 is built from 13 residues. V gave up 4 bases and J gave up 15 bases, with 18 bases separating them. Germline CDR1 reads MGHRA; CDR2 reads YSYEKL. CDR3: CASSREVRSLVFF. In DNA, the CDR3 is TGCGCCAGCAGCCGAGAGGTCCGATCCTTAGTGTTTTTT.

The chain carries TRBV10-3 and TRBJ2-1, with TRBD1 identical over 7 bases. CDR1 ENHRY and CDR2 SYGVKD come from the germline V gene. The CDR3 covers 12 residues. Losses at the gene ends were 4 bases for V and 10 bases for J; bases not matched to a gene: 4. For the CDR3, the DNA is TGTGCCATCAGTGGCGGACAGGTAGAGCAGTTCTTC. Its protein is CAISGGQVEQFF.

V is TRBV29-1 and J is TRBJ1-1; TRBD1 agrees at 9 bases. Germline CDR1 is SQVTM and CDR2 is ANQGSEA. The V and J ends lost 6 bases and 6 bases, in that order; junction bases with no gene match: 11. The CDR3 has 14 residues. The CDR3 is CSVATGTGLAEAFF. Written as DNA, the CDR3 is TGCAGCGTAGCTACCGGGACAGGGCTGGCTGAAGCTTTCTTT. Based on the CDR3 plus reference TRBV29-1 and TRBJ1-1, the full variable domain is SAVISQKPSRDICQRGTSLTIQCQVDSQVTMMFWYRQQPGQSLTLIATANQGSEATYESGFVIDKFPISRPNLTFSTLTVSNMSPEDSSIYLCSVATGTGLAEAFFGQGTRLTVV.

The chain recombines TRBV5-1 with TRBJ2-5; 12 bases align to TRBD2. V lost 3 bases, J lost 2 bases, and 2 bases stayed unmatched. The CDR3 loop spans 15 amino acids. Germline values: CDR1 SGHRS, CDR2 YFSETQ. The CDR3 region has the DNA TGCGCCAGCAGCTACGGACTAGCGGGACAAGAGACCCAGTACTTC. Translated, it gives CASSYGLAGQETQYF.

The rearrangement joins TRBV30 to TRBJ2-7, with D possibly being TRBD1 or TRBD2 (5 bases each). The CDR3 covers 16 residues. Trimming removed 4 bases at V and 2 bases at J, with 21 bases between. Germline lookup yields CDR1 GTSNPN and CDR2 SVGIG (reference sequence). DNA for the CDR3: TGTGCCTGGAAGAAAGGGACGGTGGTGGAAACCTACGAGCAGTACTTC. This translates into CAWKKGTVVETYEQYF.

The rearrangement uses TRBV12-5 and TRBJ2-7, with 7 bases that match TRBD2. Germline assignment: CDR1 LGHNT and CDR2 FRNRAP. V lost 3 bases, J lost 2 bases, and 7 bases stayed unmatched. The CDR3 has 15 amino acids. In nucleotides, the CDR3 is TGTGCTAGTGGTTTATGGGCAGCGGGGACCTACGAGCAGTACTTC. This encodes CASGLWAAGTYEQYF.

The chain combines TRBV18 with TRBJ2-1; D may be TRBD2 (6 bases). The CDR3 extends over 14 amino acids. V gave up 2 bases and J gave up 6 bases, with 11 bases separating them. Germline V gives CDR1 KGHSH, CDR2 LQKENI. The CDR3: CASSPGASVNEQFF. The DNA of the CDR3 is TGTGCCAGCTCACCAGGGGCTAGCGTCAATGAGCAGTTCTTC. The whole variable domain, remainder taken from reference TRBV18 and TRBJ2-1, is NAGVMQNPRHLVRRRGQEARLRCSPMKGHSHVYWYRQLPEEGLKFMVYLQKENIIDESGMPKERFSAEFPKEGPSILRIQQVVRGDSAAYFCASSPGASVNEQFFGPGTRLTVL.

This clone was seen just once. The V gene is TRBV29-1, the J gene TRBJ2-3, with 7 positions matching TRBD2. This CDR3 has 15 residues. V was clipped by 0 bases and J by 3 bases; unmatched bases: 6. Germline CDR1 is SQVTM and CDR2 is ANQGSEA. The CDR3 loop reads CSVEDIRGGTDTQYF. CDR3 DNA: TGCAGCGTTGAAGATATCCGCGGGGGAACAGATACGCAGTATTTT.

This clone has a handful of counts. The rearrangement joins TRBV14 to TRBJ2-7, with TRBD1 as a possible D gene (6 bases). CDR3 length equals 16 residues. Trimming took off 4 bases at V and 2 bases at J, with 18 bases between the two ends. Germline V gene data show CDR1 as SGHDN and CDR2 as FVKESK. CDR3 amino acids: CASSRRTGTYTYEQYF. The DNA of the CDR3 is TGTGCCAGCAGCCGACGAACCGGGACATATACCTACGAGCAGTACTTC.

The V gene is TRBV7-2, the J gene TRBJ1-2; 7 nucleotides agree with TRBD1. The CDR3 totals 14 residues. Germline CDR1 reads SGHTA; CDR2 reads FQGNSA. Trimming cost V 0 bases and J 5 bases; bases outside gene matches: 3. The CDR3 here is CASSLAGQTYGYTF. DNA of the CDR3: TGTGCCAGCAGCTTAGCGGGACAGACGTATGGCTACACCTTC. Combining the CDR3 with reference TRBV7-2 and TRBJ1-2 gives the whole variable domain GAGVSQSPSNKVTEKGKDVELRCDPISGHTALYWYRQSLGQGLEFLIYFQGNSAPDKSGLPSDRFSAERTGGSVSTLTIQRTQQEDSAVYLCASSLAGQTYGYTFGSGTRLTVV.

V gene TRBV5-1 combines with J gene TRBJ1-1, with D tentatively TRBD1 (5 bases). V lost 4 bases and J lost 0, with 10 bases in between. This CDR3 spans 14 amino acids. CDR1 and CDR2 from the germline V gene are SGHRS and YFSETQ. The CDR3 loop is CASSRGVMNTEAFF. The CDR3 region has the DNA TGCGCCAGCAGCCGGGGGGTCATGAACACTGAAGCTTTCTTT.

The rearrangement uses TRBV15 and TRBJ1-4, with D unresolved. CDR3 length: 15 amino acids. The V and J ends lost 1 base and 6 bases respectively, with 12 bases between them. Germline V lookup: CDR1 LNHNV, CDR2 YYDKDF (reference sequence). DNA for the CDR3: TGTGCCACCAGCAGAGGGGGATCGGTGGATGAAAAACTGTTTTTT. It specifies CATSRGGSVDEKLFF.

The CDR3, as DNA: TGTGCCAGCAGCTTAGGACCTATTACAGAGACCCAGTACTTC. Translating gives CASSLGPITETQYF. The genes are TRBV5-5 and TRBJ2-5; unclear D gene. The V and J ends lost 2 bases and 4 bases respectively, with 12 bases between them. Germline V gene data show CDR1 as SGHKS and CDR2 as YYEKEE (reference sequence). The CDR3 is 14 residues long. The whole variable domain, filled in from reference TRBV5-5 and TRBJ2-5, reads DAGVTQSPTHLIKTRGQQVTLRCSPISGHKSVSWYQQVLGQGPQFIFQYYEKEERGRGNFPDRFSARQFPNYSSELNVNALLLGDSALYLCASSLGPITETQYFGPGTRLLVL.

The chain joins TRBV5-1 to TRBJ1-2; TRBD1 matches 7 bases. CDR1 and CDR2 from the germline V gene are SGHRS and YFSETQ. This CDR3 is built from 13 residues. V trimming: 4 bases; J trimming: 2 bases; junction bases outside the gene matches: 2. CDR3 sequence reads: CASSPGGNYGYTF. The CDR3 DNA reads TGCGCCAGCAGCCCAGGGGGGAACTATGGCTACACCTTC.

This clone has a single count. The chain combines TRBV21-1 with TRBJ2-5; TRBD1, as called in the table, went unchecked against the DNA. TRBV21-1 is noted as a pseudogene. The CDR3 has 15 amino acids. CDR3 coding DNA: TGTGCCAGCAGCCCCTCGGAGCAGGGGGTTGAGACCCAGTACTTC. It encodes CASSPSEQGVETQYF.

The J gene is TRBJ2-1, the V gene TRBV28; 10 bases match TRBD2. The CDR3 spans 15 residues. Germline loops: CDR1 MDHEN, CDR2 SYDVKM. Trimming at V came to 7 bases and at J to 7 bases, leaving 10 bases not matched to a gene. The CDR3 DNA reads as TGTGCCAGCAAACCAGCGGGAGGGCTTGGAAATGAGCAGTTCTTC. This gives the protein CASKPAGGLGNEQFF.

The chain carries TRBV4-1 and TRBJ1-2, with 7 bases aligning to TRBD1. Per germline, CDR1 MGHRA and CDR2 YSYEKL. This CDR3 spans 15 amino acids. V trimming: 5 bases; J trimming: 2 bases; junction bases outside the gene matches: 8. As DNA, the CDR3 is TGCGCCAGCAGCATGAACAGGGGTGCGAACTATGGCTACACCTTC. This encodes CASSMNRGANYGYTF.